These 28 T cell receptor beta chains share one sample of origin, sequenced in a study of CD8 T cells in ankylosing spondylitis. Study-wide points: Within ankylosing spondylitis blood, a TCR beta motif made up of several highly homologous variants appeared to be characteristic.

What these receptors recognize is not known. One entry per CDR3 protein results from TCRdb running MiXCR on the 5' RACE reads. Among some 800,000 distinct CDR3 sequences listed, about 12% were seen once. The sequenced sample consisted of blood, either unsorted or a sorted T cell fraction (not recorded which). The source of these receptors is a male donor with ankylosing spondylitis.

This sequence joins TRBV7-9 and TRBJ2-1; 10 positions match TRBD1. V shed 5 bases, J shed 3 bases, and the junction held 10 bases outside the gene matches. Germline V gives CDR1 SEHNR, CDR2 FQNEAQ (reference sequence). The CDR3 runs 17 residues. In nucleotides, the CDR3 is TGTGCCAGCAGCCCCCGAGAGACAGGGGGCTTCTACAATGAGCAGTTCTTC. The encoded protein is CASSPRETGGFYNEQFF.

In the case of this clonotype: Compared with germline, one end of the junction differs, possibly owing to a read error. The V call is TRBV7-8, the J call TRBJ2-7; 11 bases map to TRBD2. This CDR3 spans 14 amino acids. CDR1 and CDR2 from the germline V gene are SGHVS and FQNEAQ. In DNA form, the CDR3 reads TGTGCCAGCAGCTTCACTATAGCGGGAGGGCCGTTTGGCTTC. This translates into CASSFTIAGGPFGF.

This clonotype has more than one count but fewer than ten. J is TRBJ2-1 and V is TRBV20-1; D possibly corresponds to TRBD1 (5 bases). The V gene's germline CDR1 is DFQATT and CDR2 SNEGSKA (reference sequence). Trimming left V 0 bases short and J 9 bases short, with 18 bases between. CDR3 length: 15 amino acids. In DNA form, the CDR3 reads TGCAGTGCTAGAGATGCAGGGCGAATAGTTAGTGAGCAGTTCTTC. Its protein product is CSARDAGRIVSEQFF.

The chain combines TRBV20-1 with TRBJ2-7; either TRBD1 or TRBD2 may fit D (5 bases each). Germline V gives CDR1 DFQATT, CDR2 SNEGSKA (reference sequence). The CDR3 has 13 residues. Trimming left V 6 bases short and J 8 bases short, with 20 bases between. For the CDR3, the DNA is TGCAGTGCAAGGTCGGGGACCGGGCTCAAGCAGTACTTC. This sequence encodes CSARSGTGLKQYF.

Comment on this clonotype: A much larger clone differs by one base, so this may be a read error. The chain uses TRBV15 and TRBJ2-2; D unclear. V was shortened by 0 bases and J by 3 bases, with 2 bases between the two germline ends. CDR3 length equals 13 residues. Germline V gives CDR1 LNHNV, CDR2 YYDKDF (reference sequence). The DNA for the CDR3 is TGTGCCACCAGCAGAGACTACACCGGGGAGCTGTTTTTT. It is translated as CATSRDYTGELFF. Based on the CDR3 plus reference TRBV15 and TRBJ2-2, the full variable domain is DAMVIQNPRYQVTQFGKPVTLSCSQTLNHNVMYWYQQKSSQAPKLLFHYYDKDFNNEADTPDNFQSRRPNTSFCFLDIRSPGLGDTAMYLCATSRDYTGELFFGEGSRLTVL.

V usage is TRBV4-3 and J usage is TRBJ2-3; D is unresolved. V was trimmed by 0 bases and J by 2 bases, leaving 12 bases between them. The length of the CDR3 is 16 residues. Per the germline V gene, CDR1 is LGHNA and CDR2 is YSLEER. In DNA form, the CDR3 reads TGCGCCAGCAGCCAAGAGATTGGGCAGTACACAGATACGCAGTATTTT. This gives the protein CASSQEIGQYTDTQYF.

This clonotype was seen a handful of times. The CDR3: CASSRTWAGPNQPQHF. In nucleotides, the CDR3 is TGTGCCAGCAGTCGCACATGGGCAGGCCCCAATCAGCCCCAGCATTTT. The chain combines TRBV7-8 with TRBJ1-5; D remains ambiguous. The CDR3 has 16 amino acids. Germline CDR1 SGHVS, CDR2 FQNEAQ. V lost 6 bases, J lost 3 bases, and 18 bases lay in between.

V and J are TRBV5-5 and TRBJ1-2, with D maybe TRBD1 (6 bases). The CDR3 has 13 residues. Germline CDR1 is SGHKS and CDR2 is YYEKEE (reference sequence). V gave up 2 bases and J gave up 9 bases, with 14 bases separating them. The CDR3 DNA follows: TGTGCCAGCAGCTTAGGGGGGAAATATAGCTACACCTTC. The encoded protein is CASSLGGKYSYTF.

This clonotype has ten or more counts. The J gene is TRBJ2-1, the V gene TRBV20-1; 10 positions agree with TRBD2. V was clipped by 1 base and J by 2 bases; unmatched bases: 2. The CDR3 is made up of 15 amino acids. Germline CDR1 reads DFQATT; CDR2 reads SNEGSKA (reference sequence). CDR3 region: CSARGLAGAYNEQFF. Written as DNA, the CDR3 is TGCAGTGCTAGAGGACTAGCGGGCGCCTACAATGAGCAGTTCTTC.

The chain recombines TRBV20-1 with TRBJ1-1, with D maybe TRBD1 (5 bases). This CDR3 is 11 amino acids long. CDR1 and CDR2 from the germline V gene are DFQATT and SNEGSKA (reference sequence). V lost 5 bases and J lost 11, with 15 bases in between. The CDR3 nucleotides are TGCAGTGCTGCTAGGGGATTTCGGGCTTTCTTT. It yields the protein CSAARGFRAFF.

The DNA of the CDR3 is TGTGCCAGCGGACCGTTAAATCAGCCCCAGCATTTT. It codes for CASGPLNQPQHF. The chain has TRBV7-9 and TRBJ1-5; D is uncertain. V lost 8 bases to trimming and J lost 4 bases, with 9 bases between them. This CDR3 region has 12 residues. The germline gives CDR1 SEHNR, CDR2 FQNEAQ (reference sequence).

This clonotype was recorded a few times. The chain carries TRBV6-6 and TRBJ1-1, with D possibly TRBD1 on 6 matching bases. The ends were cut back, 6 bases at V and 1 base at J, with 9 bases in the middle. The CDR3 totals 13 residues. The germline V gene encodes CDR1 MNHNY and CDR2 SVGAGI (reference sequence). CDR3: CASRQGRNTEAFF. Written as DNA, the CDR3 is TGTGCCAGCAGGCAGGGGAGGAACACTGAAGCTTTCTTT.

This clonotype appeared many times. This chain links TRBV27 with TRBJ1-1; maybe TRBD1 (5 bases). The CDR3 is 13 amino acids. Deletions cut 3 bases from V and 5 bases from J, with 10 bases between. Germline CDR1 and CDR2: MNHEY and SMNVEV (reference sequence). Here the CDR3 DNA reads TGTGCCAGCAGTTTGTTCAGGGAGACTGAAGCTTTCTTT. Its translation: CASSLFRETEAFF.

This clonotype was observed many times. V and J are TRBV29-1 and TRBJ2-1; 7 nucleotides line up with TRBD2. This CDR3 has 15 amino acids. CDR1 SQVTM and CDR2 ANQGSEA come from the germline V gene. Germline trimming cut 3 bases from V and 2 bases from J; bases unmatched to any gene: 7. The CDR3 DNA reads as TGCAGCGTTGACCCGTCCGGGAGGCCCTACAATGAGCAGTTCTTC. It specifies CSVDPSGRPYNEQFF.

The genes are TRBV5-5 and TRBJ2-7; D gene ambiguous. Germline CDR1 SGHKS, CDR2 YYEKEE (reference sequence). This CDR3 has 13 residues. The V end was cut by 4 bases, the J end by 2 bases, with 10 bases between. The CDR3 protein is CASSLGFPYEQYF. CDR3 nucleotides: TGTGCCAGCAGCCTTGGGTTCCCCTACGAGCAGTACTTC.

Remarks on this clonotype: This may come from a read error, since a much larger clone is one base off. The rearrangement links TRBV20-1 to TRBJ2-2; TRBD2 matches 9 bases. In germline, CDR1 is DFQATT, CDR2 SNEGSKA (reference sequence). Germline trimming cut 6 bases from V and 6 bases from J; bases unmatched to any gene: 5. CDR3 length equals 13 residues. In DNA, the CDR3 is TGCAGTGCCAGCCTAGCGGGATCCGGGGAGCTGTTTTTT. Translating it yields CSASLAGSGELFF.

This clonotype was counted many times. CDR3 DNA sequence: TGTGCCAGCAGTGGACGACTCAGGGGGCGATCGAACACTGAAGCTTTCTTT. Amino acid sequence: CASSGRLRGRSNTEAFF. J is TRBJ1-1 and V is TRBV12-3 or TRBV12-4; 8 nucleotides agree with TRBD1. Trimming took 5 bases from V and 1 from J; bases not matched to a gene: 12. This CDR3 region has 17 residues.

The CDR3 region is CATKGDSGELFF. CDR3 DNA sequence: TGTGCCACCAAAGGGGACTCCGGGGAGCTGTTTTTT. The chain couples TRBV24-1 to TRBJ2-2; TRBD2 is a possible D gene (6 bases). The CDR3 loop spans 12 amino acids. Trimming cost V 8 bases and J 6 bases, with 9 bases left between them. Per the germline V gene, CDR1 is KGHDR and CDR2 is SFDVKD.

The chain is built from TRBV18 and TRBJ2-7; 10 bases map to TRBD1. The CDR3 covers 17 residues. V shed 6 bases and J 3 bases; nucleotides not matched to a gene: 14. The germline V gene has CDR1 KGHSH and CDR2 LQKENI. CDR3 coding DNA: TGTGCCAGCTCTTCGGGGGACAGGGGCGGTTTAGGCTACGAGCAGTACTTC. This codes for CASSSGDRGGLGYEQYF.

In this sample, this clonotype turned up a few times. This chain uses TRBV7-2 with TRBJ2-1; D is undetermined. This CDR3 comprises 15 residues. Germline CDR1 and CDR2: SGHTA and FQGNSA. V shed 5 bases and J shed 0 bases, with 11 bases lying between them. This CDR3 reads CASSQGRNSYNEQFF. The CDR3 DNA sequence: TGTGCCAGCAGCCAAGGACGAAACTCCTACAATGAGCAGTTCTTC.

This clonotype was detected only a few times. J is TRBJ1-1 and V is TRBV5-6, with a weak D call TRBD1 (6 bases). From germline, CDR1 is SGHDT and CDR2 YYEEEE. The CDR3 covers 16 residues. V was clipped by 6 bases and J by 3 bases, with 21 bases between them. The CDR3 sequence: CASTPHGGAGDTEAFF. The CDR3 coding sequence is TGTGCCAGCACCCCCCATGGGGGGGCCGGGGACACTGAAGCTTTCTTT.

This clonotype showed up just a few times. The chain combines TRBV24-1 with TRBJ2-1, with D possibly being TRBD1 or TRBD2 (7 bases each). Germline V CDR1 and CDR2: KGHDR, SFDVKD. The CDR3 runs to 17 residues. The ends were cut back, 0 bases at V and 4 bases at J, with 15 bases in the middle. The CDR3 region is CATSDLQGGAMYNEQFF. The CDR3 DNA is TGTGCCACCAGTGATTTGCAGGGGGGGGCGATGTACAATGAGCAGTTCTTC.

The chain is built from TRBV7-9 and TRBJ2-6, with no clear D. This CDR3 spans 15 amino acids. Trimming took off 5 bases at V and 4 bases at J, with 12 bases between the two ends. Germline values: CDR1 SEHNR, CDR2 FQNEAQ (reference sequence). The CDR3 reads CASSARRLGANVLTF. The CDR3 DNA is TGTGCCAGCAGCGCCCGGAGATTGGGGGCCAACGTCCTGACTTTC. The variable domain in full, completed from reference TRBV7-9 and TRBJ2-6, reads DTGVSQNPRHKITKRGQNVTFRCDPISEHNRLYWYRQTLGQGPEFLTYFQNEAQLEKSRLLSDRFSAERPKGSFSTLEIQRTEQGDSAMYLCASSARRLGANVLTFGAGSRLTVL.

The V and J genes are TRBV29-1 and TRBJ2-7, with 7 bases aligning to TRBD2. Germline V lookup: CDR1 SQVTM, CDR2 ANQGSEA. After removal of 6 bases from V and 0 bases from J, the junction contained 8 bases not matched to a gene. The CDR3 extends over 14 amino acids. Written as DNA, the CDR3 is TGCAGCGTGGGGCGGGGGTTCGGCTCCTACGAGCAGTACTTC. Translated, it gives CSVGRGFGSYEQYF.

The rearrangement joins TRBV29-1 to TRBJ1-1, with D hard to call. CDR1 is SQVTM and CDR2 is ANQGSEA in the germline V gene. Trimming took 7 bases from V and 1 from J, leaving 13 bases between them. The CDR3 is made up of 13 amino acids. The CDR3 spells CSGRRAQNTEAFF. As DNA, the CDR3 is TGCAGCGGCCGGAGGGCGCAGAACACTGAAGCTTTCTTT.

This sequence joins TRBV4-2 and TRBJ1-1; D is possibly TRBD1 (6 bases). This CDR3 contains 15 residues. Germline lookup yields CDR1 LGHNA and CDR2 YNFKEQ. V was pared by 3 bases and J by 1 base, with 12 bases between. The CDR3 protein is CASSHDDRRNTEAFF. For the CDR3, the DNA is TGTGCCAGCAGCCACGACGACAGGAGGAACACTGAAGCTTTCTTT.

A few counts support this clonotype. The chain carries TRBV5-1 and TRBJ2-1; 10 nucleotides match TRBD2. CDR1 and CDR2 from the germline V gene are SGHRS and YFSETQ. CDR3 length: 15 residues. Trimming at V came to 4 bases and at J to 15 bases, leaving 16 bases not matched to a gene. The CDR3 protein is CASSSSSGSIRRLFF. The CDR3 nucleotides are TGCGCCAGCAGCAGCTCTAGCGGGAGTATTAGGAGACTGTTCTTC.

This chain links TRBV3-1 with TRBJ2-5; no clear D gene. CDR1 is LGHDT and CDR2 is YNNKEL in the germline V gene (reference sequence). Trimming removed 0 bases at V and 7 bases at J, with 9 bases between. The CDR3 runs 13 residues. CDR3 in DNA: TGTGCCAGCAGCCAAGAGGGTGTCGGGACCCAGTACTTC. This translates into CASSQEGVGTQYF.